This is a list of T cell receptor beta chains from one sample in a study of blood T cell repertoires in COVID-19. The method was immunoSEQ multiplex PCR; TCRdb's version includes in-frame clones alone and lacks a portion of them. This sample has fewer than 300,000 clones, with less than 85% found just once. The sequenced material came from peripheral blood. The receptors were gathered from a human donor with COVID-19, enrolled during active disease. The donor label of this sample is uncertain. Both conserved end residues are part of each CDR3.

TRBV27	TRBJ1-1	CASSQVIGNTEAFF
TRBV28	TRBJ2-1	CASSSSGTLAYNEQFF
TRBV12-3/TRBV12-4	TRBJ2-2	CASRREQVRELFF
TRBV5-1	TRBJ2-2	CASSLEPVVQGNTGELFF
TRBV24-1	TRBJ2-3	CATAGTGNTDTQYF
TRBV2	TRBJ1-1	CAAGLGWVNTEAFF
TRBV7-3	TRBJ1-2	CASSLMGRSDGYTF
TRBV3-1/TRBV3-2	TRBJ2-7	CASSQPPRREYSYEQYF
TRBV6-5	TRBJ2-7	CASSYSAGRAYEQYF
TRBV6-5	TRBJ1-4	CASRNPGSNEKLFF
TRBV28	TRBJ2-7	CASTSGDRASYEQYF
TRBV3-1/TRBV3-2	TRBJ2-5	CASSQTGGRETQYF